This T cell receptor beta chain was recorded in a study of T cell repertoires in cytomegalovirus infection. Study-wide context: The authors relied on CMV epitopes, both recently identified HLA-C-restricted and well-studied HLA-B-restricted. TCR beta signatures that were public indicated CMV infection and matching HLA type. Study-level points and caveats: There were carriers of CMV plus the relevant HLA, and cumulative public TCR beta family frequency identified them. It was HLA-C-restricted CMV-specific TCR beta clonotypes that dominated the response ex vivo.

Trimming removed 4 bases from V and 3 bases from J; junction bases left unmatched: 5. Germline lookup yields CDR1 SGHTA and CDR2 FQGNSA. CDR3 size: 14 residues. This clonotype occurred many times. What it binds is not known. TCRdb processed the reads anew with MiXCR; each CDR3 protein has one entry. The data show nearly 700,000 distinct CDR3 sequences, around 31% seen once. The clonotype originates from a human donor in good health (CMV status not recorded). Some clones in this sample may be carry-over from other donors' samples. The sample was cultured PBMCs, taken from culture after CMV antigen stimulation. This chain uses TRBV7-2 with TRBJ2-7; 8 bases line up with TRBD2. The CDR3 reads CASSWGLVGYEQYF. The CDR3 coding sequence is TGTGCCAGCAGCTGGGGACTAGTGGGCTACGAGCAGTACTTC.